The 11 T cell receptor beta chains in this list originate from one sample, sequenced in a study of CD8 T cell repertoires and HIV-1 epitope variants. Using immunoSEQ multiplex PCR, the repertoire was profiled, and TCRdb retains in-frame clones only, with some absent. The data show 5,000 to 6,500 clones, 50% to 80% seen once. Antigens of these TCRs are unknown. Specimen: cultured CD8+ T cells derived from PBMCs. The receptors were gathered from a male donor with HIV.

This chain joins TRBV7-9 and TRBJ2-5; the D gene is possibly TRBD1 (5 bases). The germline V gene has CDR1 SEHNR and CDR2 FQNEAQ (reference sequence). Trimming pared 4 bases from V and 4 bases from J, leaving 13 bases between. This CDR3 is 14 amino acids long. DNA of the CDR3: TGTGCCAGCAGCTCGACCCAGGGTTTAGAGACCCAGTACTTC. Translating gives CASSSTQGLETQYF.

The chain has TRBV19 and TRBJ1-5, with unresolved D. Looked up from germline, CDR1 is LNHDA and CDR2 is SQIVND (reference sequence). CDR3 length: 16 residues. The germline V and J ends were trimmed by 0 bases and 0 bases, with 9 bases remaining between them. The CDR3: CASSIDQVYSNQPQHF. DNA of the CDR3: TGTGCCAGTAGTATAGATCAGGTGTATAGCAATCAGCCCCAGCATTTT.

This clone was detected once. V gene TRBV19 combines with J gene TRBJ1-1; possibly TRBD1 for D (5 bases). The CDR3 extends over 13 amino acids. Germline-derived CDR1 and CDR2 are LNHDA and SQIVND (reference sequence). Trimming removed 3 bases from V and 5 bases from J, with 10 bases in between. This CDR3 reads CASSIEEGTEAFF. CDR3 coding DNA: TGTGCCAGTAGTATCGAGGAGGGGACTGAAGCTTTCTTT.

The chain combines TRBV27 with TRBJ2-1; D call uncertain. The CDR3 runs to 13 residues. V was pared by 3 bases and J by 1 base, with 4 bases between. The germline V gene has CDR1 MNHEY and CDR2 SMNVEV (reference sequence). The CDR3: CASSLISYNEQFF. CDR3 DNA: TGTGCCAGCAGTTTGATTTCCTACAATGAGCAGTTCTTC.

The chain joins TRBV7-6 to TRBJ2-2, with D perhaps TRBD2 (6 bases). This CDR3 has 19 amino acids. Trimming cost V 1 base and J 3 bases, with 21 bases left between them. CDR1 is SGHVS, CDR2 FNYEAQ, per germline. CDR3 sequence reads: CASSLGRTIARGYTGELFF. CDR3 coding DNA: TGTGCCAGCAGCTTAGGCAGGACTATAGCCCGAGGGTACACCGGGGAGCTGTTTTTT.

The V gene is TRBV15, the J gene TRBJ2-7, with 9 bases aligning to TRBD2. This CDR3 is built from 17 residues. The germline gives CDR1 LNHNV, CDR2 YYDKDF (reference sequence). The V and J ends lost 1 base and 0 bases, in that order; junction bases with no gene match: 7. For the CDR3, the DNA is TGTGCCACCAGCAGAGCAACCTTAGCGGGGGACTCCTACGAGCAGTACTTC. This codes for CATSRATLAGDSYEQYF.

This clone has more than one count but fewer than ten. The rearrangement joins TRBV28 to TRBJ2-5; D remains unclear. This CDR3 has 15 amino acids. CDR1 and CDR2 from the germline V gene are MDHEN and SYDVKM. V gave up 4 bases and J gave up 0 bases, with 12 bases separating them. The CDR3 loop is CASSSVDRDQETQYF. The CDR3 region has the DNA TGTGCCAGCAGTTCCGTCGACCGAGACCAAGAGACCCAGTACTTC.

This clone was detected once. J is TRBJ2-1 and V is TRBV5-6; TRBD2 is a possible D gene (6 bases). This CDR3 region has 15 residues. Trimming stripped 2 bases from V and 4 bases from J, with 13 bases between. The germline gives CDR1 SGHDT, CDR2 YYEEEE. CDR3 sequence reads: CASSLDGGPYNEQFF. The DNA for the CDR3 is TGTGCCAGCAGCTTAGACGGGGGACCGTACAATGAGCAGTTCTTC.

The genes are TRBV27 and TRBJ2-7; no definite D call. CDR1 is MNHEY, CDR2 SMNVEV, per germline (reference sequence). The CDR3 sequence is 13 residues long. The V end lost 6 bases, the J end lost 5 bases, and 14 bases lay between the germline ends. CDR3 amino acids: CASSPSPLDEQYF. DNA of the CDR3: TGTGCCAGCAGCCCAAGTCCCTTGGACGAGCAGTACTTC.

The chain has TRBV11-3 and TRBJ1-1; no firm D call. Germline V gene lookup returns CDR1 SGHNT and CDR2 YENEEA. V was pared by 5 bases and J by 1 base, with 8 bases between. The CDR3 consists of 13 residues. Written as DNA, the CDR3 is TGTGCCAGCAGCGTAACAGCGAACACTGAAGCTTTCTTT. Translating it yields CASSVTANTEAFF.

This clone was observed a few times. The gene calls are TRBV7-9 and TRBJ2-1, with a weak D call TRBD2 (5 bases). CDR3 length: 13 residues. CDR1 and CDR2 from the germline V gene are SEHNR and FQNEAQ (reference sequence). V was trimmed by 5 bases and J by 8 bases, leaving 13 bases between them. The CDR3 region has the DNA TGTGCCAGCAGCCCTGGATCAGCGGATGAGCAGTTCTTC. It codes for CASSPGSADEQFF. Drawing the rest from reference TRBV7-9 and TRBJ2-1, the complete variable domain is DTGVSQNPRHKITKRGQNVTFRCDPISEHNRLYWYRQTLGQGPEFLTYFQNEAQLEKSRLLSDRFSAERPKGSFSTLEIQRTEQGDSAMYLCASSPGSADEQFFGPGTRLTVL.